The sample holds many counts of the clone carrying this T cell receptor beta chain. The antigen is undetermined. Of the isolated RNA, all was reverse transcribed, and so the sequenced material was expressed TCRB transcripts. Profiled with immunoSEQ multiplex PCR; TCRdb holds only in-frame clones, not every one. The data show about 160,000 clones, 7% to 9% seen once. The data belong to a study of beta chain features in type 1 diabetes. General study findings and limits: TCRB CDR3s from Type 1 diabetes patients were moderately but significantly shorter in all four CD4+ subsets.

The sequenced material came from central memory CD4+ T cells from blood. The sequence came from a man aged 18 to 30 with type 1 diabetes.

The CDR3 here is CASSIRAGQGGYEQYF. CDR3 coding DNA: TGTGCCAGTAGTATACGTGCAGGGCAGGGCGGCTACGAGCAGTACTTC. The V and J genes are TRBV19 and TRBJ2-7; perhaps TRBD1 as D (5 bases). The V gene's germline CDR1 is LNHDA and CDR2 SQIVND (reference sequence). Trimming pared 2 bases from V and 3 bases from J, leaving 17 bases between. The CDR3 loop spans 16 amino acids.